Following are 21 T cell receptor beta chains from one sample sequenced in a study of beta chain features in type 1 diabetes. Expressed TCRB transcripts were sequenced after all isolated RNA was converted to cDNA. Produced via immunoSEQ multiplex PCR; TCRdb's table is partial and in-frame only. Of 250,000 to 300,000 clones in the sample, roughly 8% were seen once. The sample taken for sequencing was central memory CD4+ T cells from blood. These receptor sequences come from a woman aged 18-30 years in good health.

The V gene is TRBV10-3, the J gene TRBJ2-6, with D maybe TRBD1 (5 bases). The CDR3 length is 21 residues. Germline V gene sequence: CDR1 ENHRY, CDR2 SYGVKD. The germline V and J ends were trimmed by 3 bases and 0 bases, with 24 bases remaining between them. The chain's CDR3 is CAISERGFRANLYSGANVLTF. CDR3 sequence (DNA): TGTGCCATCAGTGAAAGAGGCTTCAGGGCAAACCTTTACTCTGGGGCCAACGTCCTGACTTTC.

The chain links TRBV11-2 to TRBJ1-6, with a weak D call TRBD1 (6 bases). V was cut by 0 bases and J by 7 bases, with 10 bases left in between. CDR1 and CDR2 (germline): SGHAT, FQNNGV. There are 15 residues in the CDR3. The CDR3 is CASSLDRGANSPLHF. CDR3 sequence (DNA): TGTGCCAGCAGCTTAGATCGGGGGGCCAATTCACCCCTCCACTTT.

In this sample, this clone turned up many times. This chain uses TRBV5-1 with TRBJ1-2; 7 bases are shared with TRBD1. The CDR3 runs 15 residues. CDR1 and CDR2 from the germline V gene are SGHRS and YFSETQ. J gave up 4 bases and V 4 bases, and 10 bases lay outside the gene matches. This CDR3 is CASSPDPGTAYGYTF. DNA of the CDR3: TGCGCCAGCAGCCCAGACCCCGGGACAGCCTATGGCTACACCTTC.

This chain uses TRBV7-2 with TRBJ1-5; the D gene is possibly TRBD1 (5 bases). The CDR3 covers 15 residues. The germline gives CDR1 SGHTA, CDR2 FQGNSA. V lost 1 base and J 2 bases, leaving 9 bases between the germline ends. CDR3 loop: CASSLGGWGNQPQHF. The DNA of the CDR3 is TGTGCCAGCAGCTTAGGGGGCTGGGGCAATCAGCCCCAGCATTTT. The whole variable domain, filled in from reference TRBV7-2 and TRBJ1-5, reads GAGVSQSPSNKVTEKGKDVELRCDPISGHTALYWYRQSLGQGLEFLIYFQGNSAPDKSGLPSDRFSAERTGGSVSTLTIQRTQQEDSAVYLCASSLGGWGNQPQHFGDGTRLSIL.

This chain joins TRBV5-6 and TRBJ2-3; perhaps D is TRBD1 or TRBD2 (5 bases each). The CDR3 has 14 amino acids. Germline V CDR1 and CDR2: SGHDT, YYEEEE. Trimming took 4 bases from V and 5 from J, leaving 14 bases between them. The CDR3 sequence: CASSATGAGDTQYF. The CDR3 nucleotides are TGTGCCAGCAGCGCCACAGGCGCGGGAGATACGCAGTATTTT.

Only a few counts were recorded for this clone. The chain has TRBV9 and TRBJ1-5; 7 bases are shared with TRBD1. The CDR3 consists of 15 residues. Trimming at V came to 4 bases and at J to 8 bases, leaving 12 bases not matched to a gene. CDR1 is SGDLS, CDR2 YYNGEE, per germline. The CDR3 region is CASSPQGTAHEPQHF. The CDR3 bases are TGTGCCAGCAGCCCTCAAGGGACAGCCCATGAGCCCCAGCATTTT. The full variable domain, in which reference TRBV9 and TRBJ1-5 provide the parts outside the CDR3, is DSGVTQTPKHLITATGQRVTLRCSPRSGDLSVYWYQQSLDQGLQFLIQYYNGEERAKGNILERFSAQQFPDLHSELNLSSLELGDSALYFCASSPQGTAHEPQHFGDGTRLSIL.

At least ten counts were recorded for this clone. This rearrangement joins TRBV7-7 to TRBJ2-5, with TRBD1 identical over 9 bases. Germline loops: CDR1 SSHAT, CDR2 FNYEAQ (reference sequence). The CDR3 length is 11 residues. CDR3 DNA: TGTGCTAGCGGACAGGGGGAGACCCAGTACTTC. It specifies CASGQGETQYF.

This clone has only a few counts. The gene calls are TRBV19 and TRBJ2-1; a weak D match, TRBD2 (5 bases). Germline assignment: CDR1 LNHDA and CDR2 SQIVND (reference sequence). Trimming removed 8 bases from V and 7 bases from J, with 18 bases in between. The CDR3 contains 14 residues. The CDR3 DNA follows: TGTGCCAGTGGGAGAGAGGCCCACGGGAATGAGCAGTTCTTC. This translates into CASGREAHGNEQFF.

This clone was detected only a few times. The chain combines TRBV2 with TRBJ1-2; unclear D gene. V lost 1 base, J lost 4 bases, and 7 bases lay in between. Germline V lookup: CDR1 SNHLY, CDR2 FYNNEI. The length of the CDR3 is 13 residues. DNA of the CDR3: TGTGCCAGCAGTGAAGGTGGTCTCTATGGCTACACCTTC. It is translated as CASSEGGLYGYTF. The whole variable domain, remainder taken from reference TRBV2 and TRBJ1-2, is EPEVTQTPSHQVTQMGQEVILRCVPISNHLYFYWYRQILGQKVEFLVSFYNNEISEKSEIFDDQFSVERPDGSNFTLKIRSTKLEDSAMYFCASSEGGLYGYTFGSGTRLTVV.

The V gene is TRBV7-2, the J gene TRBJ1-2; D not certain. This CDR3 spans 12 amino acids. V was trimmed by 3 bases and J by 3 bases, leaving 5 bases between them. Germline V CDR1 and CDR2: SGHTA, FQGNSA. CDR3 region: CASSFQDYGYTF. Written as DNA, the CDR3 is TGTGCCAGCAGCTTCCAAGACTATGGCTACACCTTC.

This clone has at least ten counts. The chain uses TRBV12-2 and TRBJ1-1. TRBV12-2 has pseudogene status. The length of the CDR3 is 14 residues. CDR3 protein: CASRLRVGNTEAFF. CDR3 DNA sequence: TGTGCAAGTCGCTTACGGGTGGGTAACACTGAAGCTTTCTTT.

This chain joins TRBV2 and TRBJ1-1; no clear D gene. Germline CDR1 and CDR2: SNHLY and FYNNEI. This CDR3 spans 15 amino acids. The V end was cut by 3 bases, the J end by 7 bases, with 18 bases between. CDR3 region: CASSDAQVYRREAFF. Here the CDR3 DNA reads TGTGCCAGCAGTGATGCTCAGGTTTATCGGCGTGAAGCTTTCTTT.

This sequence joins TRBV27 and TRBJ1-2; no clear D. The CDR3 loop spans 15 amino acids. Germline V gives CDR1 MNHEY, CDR2 SMNVEV (reference sequence). Trimming took off 3 bases at V and 1 base at J, with 12 bases between the two ends. The chain's CDR3 is CASSFRGMLNYGYTF. Written as DNA, the CDR3 is TGTGCCAGCAGTTTCCGAGGGATGCTTAACTATGGCTACACCTTC.

This clone was counted a few times. V is TRBV28 and J is TRBJ1-4; D gene uncertain. V lost 10 bases and J 1 base, leaving 10 bases between the germline ends. The length of the CDR3 is 13 residues. CDR1 MDHEN and CDR2 SYDVKM come from the germline V gene. The CDR3 protein is CATLSGTNEKLFF. The CDR3 DNA sequence: TGTGCCACCCTGAGTGGAACTAATGAAAAACTGTTTTTT.

This clone was seen only a few times. The chain uses TRBV4-2 and TRBJ1-5; D ambiguous. With 0 bases removed from V and 4 bases from J, the gap between germline ends came to 10 bases. The CDR3 spans 15 residues. Germline CDR1 reads LGHNA; CDR2 reads YNFKEQ. CDR3 nucleotide sequence: TGTGCCAGCAGCCAAGATCGAAAGGGTAATCAGCCCCAGCATTTT. Encoded protein: CASSQDRKGNQPQHF.

The CDR3 DNA sequence: TGTGCCAGCAGCCAAACGAGTGTAGGGGCGGGAAACCCGAAGAGGTTGACCCAGCATTTT. Translated, it gives CASSQTSVGAGNPKRLTQHF. The gene calls are TRBV4-2 and TRBJ1-5, with D perhaps matching TRBD1 (5 bases). CDR1 and CDR2 (germline): LGHNA, YNFKEQ. Trimming cost V 2 bases and J 11 bases, with 34 bases left between them. There are 20 residues in the CDR3.

The V gene is TRBV5-4, the J gene TRBJ2-3; 9 bases line up with TRBD1. Germline V gene data show CDR1 as SGHNT and CDR2 as YYREEE (reference sequence). The CDR3 runs 15 residues. The trim removed 0 bases at V and 3 bases at J, leaving 2 bases unmatched. The CDR3 loop is CASSLDRGRTDTQYF. DNA for the CDR3: TGTGCCAGCAGCTTGGACAGGGGGCGGACAGATACGCAGTATTTT.

A few counts support this clone. This chain joins TRBV29-1 and TRBJ1-1; no clear D. Between the trimmed V and J ends, which lost 4 bases and 5 bases, there was a span of 8 bases. The CDR3 has 11 amino acids. Germline lookup yields CDR1 SQVTM and CDR2 ANQGSEA. In nucleotides, the CDR3 is TGCAGCGTTGTCTATGGTACTGAAGCTTTCTTT. Translation gives CSVVYGTEAFF. The full variable domain, with the rest looked up from reference TRBV29-1 and TRBJ1-1, is SAVISQKPSRDICQRGTSLTIQCQVDSQVTMMFWYRQQPGQSLTLIATANQGSEATYESGFVIDKFPISRPNLTFSTLTVSNMSPEDSSIYLCSVVYGTEAFFGQGTRLTVV.

This clone was observed a handful of times. The chain links TRBV5-6 to TRBJ2-5, with 12 nucleotides matching TRBD2. CDR3 length: 16 residues. Germline CDR1 reads SGHDT; CDR2 reads YYEEEE. The V gene end was trimmed by 1 base and the J gene end by 5 bases; junction bases not matched to a gene: 6. CDR3 DNA: TGTGCCAGCAGCTTGAGGCTAGCGGGGGGGCTTGAGACCCAGTACTTC. This codes for CASSLRLAGGLETQYF.

The count of this clone is one. The chain carries TRBV15 and TRBJ1-1, with a tentative D call TRBD1 (5 bases). Germline V lookup: CDR1 LNHNV, CDR2 YYDKDF (reference sequence). V lost 2 bases and J 3 bases, leaving 7 bases between the germline ends. This CDR3 has 13 amino acids. The CDR3 DNA reads as TGTGCCACCAGCAGAACGGGGGACACTGAAGCTTTCTTT. Translating gives CATSRTGDTEAFF.

The V gene is TRBV19, the J gene TRBJ1-1; the D is unclear. The CDR3 runs to 15 residues. V lost 6 bases and J 3 bases, leaving 17 bases between the germline ends. Germline CDR1 is LNHDA and CDR2 is SQIVND (reference sequence). CDR3 sequence reads: CASSRRGRGDTEAFF. The CDR3 DNA is TGTGCCAGTAGCCGCCGAGGTCGGGGTGACACTGAAGCTTTCTTT. The full variable domain, with the rest looked up from reference TRBV19 and TRBJ1-1, is DGGITQSPKYLFRKEGQNVTLSCEQNLNHDAMYWYRQDPGQGLRLIYYSQIVNDFQKGDIAEGYSVSREKKESFPLTVTSAQKNPTAFYLCASSRRGRGDTEAFFGQGTRLTVV.